These T cell receptor beta chains were read from a single sample in a study of T cell responses to AZD1222 COVID-19 vaccine. Assay: immunoSEQ multiplex PCR; the TCRdb copy retains only in-frame clones and omits some. The repertoire holds 75,000 to 90,000 clones, with 86% as singletons. Material: peripheral blood, obtained on day 0 of AZD1222 vaccination. These receptors all come from an adult in good health. Each CDR3 is given without its conserved first and last residue. Each record gives: J gene, V gene, CDR3 protein.

TRBJ1-3 | TRBV28 | ASSYLEGQTSGNTIY
TRBJ1-2 | TRBV7-2 | ASTPMRSYGYT
TRBJ1-1 | TRBV6-5 | ASSKRTGVATEAF
TRBJ1-2 | TRBV5-4 | ASSLAGVPTT
TRBJ1-1 | TRBV6-5 | AAKEIPGNEAF
TRBJ1-6 | TRBV2 | ASSPEGGLSPLH
TRBJ1-4 | TRBV6-7 | ASRGRAESFFPNEKLF
TRBJ2-5 | TRBV19 | ASSISGGDETQY
TRBJ2-4 | TRBV6-5 | ASSLTGAQNIQY
TRBJ2-5 | TRBV11-3 | ASSSWTVEGQETQY
TRBJ2-7 | TRBV5-1 | ASSFGAGGWEQY
TRBJ2-1 | TRBV7-6 | ASSLGTSGRMDEQF
TRBJ1-3 | TRBV4-2 | ASSQNGGGSGNTIY
TRBJ1-5 | TRBV19 | ASTPGQGVNQPQH
TRBJ2-1 | TRBV27 | ASSSSRLAAYNEQF
TRBJ1-2 | TRBV4-1 | ASSHLPANYGYT
TRBJ2-6 | TRBV3-1/TRBV3-2 | ASSQRDGANVLT
TRBJ2-5 | TRBV30 | AWSVLAGGLETQY
TRBJ2-1 | TRBV19 | ASSIWGPFGEQF
TRBJ1-3 | TRBV3-1/TRBV3-2 | ASSPAGISGNTIY